Sequencing of this T cell receptor (beta chain) was carried out in a study of blood T cell repertoires in COVID-19. As for the study in general: COVID-19 samples, acute and convalescent, were from the United States, Italy and Spain. T cells, B-cell-depleted T cells, or PBMCs supplied cDNA or gDNA.

Germline CDR1 and CDR2: SGHRS and YFSETQ. This CDR3 has 12 amino acids. Trimming took 7 bases from V and 5 from J; bases not matched to a gene: 5. Original methodology: Amplification from reference gene primers served as the basis for estimated nucleated cell counts. Data came from immunoSEQ multiplex PCR; TCRdb stores just in-frame clones and leaves some out. The D gene and trimming were derived from the DNA, and the V and J assignments and clone size from that table. The data show approximately 70,000 clones, approximately 90% seen once. Sequenced sample: peripheral blood. The receptor was derived from a woman in her sixties with active COVID-19. This chain links TRBV5-1 with TRBJ2-7; TRBD1 agrees at 8 bases. CDR3 residues: CASGQGVDEQYF. The DNA for the CDR3 is TGCGCCAGCGGACAGGGTGTGGACGAGCAGTACTTC. The complete variable domain, with remaining parts taken from reference TRBV5-1 and TRBJ2-7, reads KAGVTQTPRYLIKTRGQQVTLSCSPISGHRSVSWYQQTPGQGLQFLFEYFSETQRNKGNFPGRFSGRQFSNSRSEMNVSTLELGDSALYLCASGQGVDEQYFGPGTRLTVT.